These T cell receptor beta chains were read from a single sample in a study of identical twins. In TCRdb, the 5' RACE reads were re-called with MiXCR into one record per CDR3 protein. The data hold 500,000 to 600,000 distinct CDR3 sequences, with about 20% observed a single time. The sample was also linked to a second study, of T cells expressing NK-cell markers.

Sequencing was done on a sample of CD4+ T cells sorted from blood. Receptor source: a woman younger than 35 in good health. Each CDR3 is given without its conserved first and last residue. Clone size is not always given. Where it is, it says once, few, many or a class for expanded clones.

length: 13; V: TRBV7-2; size: few; J: TRBJ2-2; CDR3: ASSFHRGPSGELF
length: 13; V: TRBV27; size: few; J: TRBJ1-1; CDR3: ASSYSTGRATEAF
length: 14; V: TRBV6-1; size: few; J: TRBJ2-1; CDR3: ASSSPGTGGHNEQF
length: 9; V: TRBV7-2; size: NA; J: TRBJ2-5; CDR3: ASSRTETQY
length: 12; V: TRBV7-9; size: few; J: TRBJ2-3; CDR3: ASSRAGVSDTQY
length: 13; V: TRBV6-1; size: NA; J: TRBJ1-1; CDR3: ASSEAGETNTEAF
length: 13; V: TRBV7-2; size: many; J: TRBJ2-1; CDR3: ASSPSVSSYNEQF
length: 13; V: TRBV7-2; size: NA; J: TRBJ2-5; CDR3: ASSFMGGARETQY
length: 14; V: TRBV7-2; size: few; J: TRBJ2-1; CDR3: ASSRSPSVPYNEQF
length: 12; V: TRBV12-3/TRBV12-4; size: many; J: TRBJ2-7; CDR3: ASSSGRANGEQY
length: 13; V: TRBV21-1; size: few; J: TRBJ2-1; CDR3: ASTPSGYLRNEQF
length: 13; V: TRBV7-9; size: NA; J: TRBJ2-5; CDR3: ASSPRQGMGETQY
length: 12; V: TRBV5-4; size: NA; J: TRBJ1-5; CDR3: ASSFPDLNQPQH
length: 11; V: TRBV5-1; size: few; J: TRBJ2-2; CDR3: ASSLSRTGELF
length: 11; V: TRBV3-1; size: NA; J: TRBJ1-5; CDR3: ASSQGHQSAQH
length: 10; V: TRBV29-1; size: many; J: TRBJ2-1; CDR3: SIAGATNEQF
length: 14; V: TRBV12-3/TRBV12-4; size: NA; J: TRBJ2-3; CDR3: ASSLGPSGGQDTQY
length: 9; V: TRBV2; size: once; J: TRBJ2-2; CDR3: ASRGGGELF
length: 12; V: TRBV11-2; size: few; J: TRBJ2-2; CDR3: ASSPQGAAGELF
length: 12; V: TRBV20-1; size: NA; J: TRBJ1-2; CDR3: IARDWAVPGGYT
length: 14; V: TRBV20-1; size: NA; J: TRBJ2-3; CDR3: SATGLLAGYTDTQY
length: 16; V: TRBV5-1; size: NA; J: TRBJ2-1; CDR3: ASSLFWRASSSYNEQF
length: 13; V: TRBV20-1; size: NA; J: TRBJ2-3; CDR3: SARSASGRGDTQY
length: 14; V: TRBV20-1; size: NA; J: TRBJ2-1; CDR3: SARIVGPSSYNEQF
length: 13; V: TRBV4-2; size: NA; J: TRBJ1-4; CDR3: ASSQDSARVEKLF
length: 11; V: TRBV6-1; size: NA; J: TRBJ1-6; CDR3: ASTEEGNSPLH
length: 10; V: TRBV30; size: NA; J: TRBJ1-3; CDR3: AWKGPGNTIY
length: 11; V: TRBV7-9; size: few; J: TRBJ2-1; CDR3: ASSQPQLNEQF
length: 11; V: TRBV5-1; size: NA; J: TRBJ2-1; CDR3: ASSTSLYNEQF
length: 13; V: TRBV5-1; size: NA; J: TRBJ2-3; CDR3: ASSTRGQGADTQY
length: 13; V: TRBV7-2; size: few; J: TRBJ2-7; CDR3: ASSRVAGGRYEQY
length: 10; V: TRBV7-2; size: many; J: TRBJ2-5; CDR3: ASSLLVETQY
length: 10; V: TRBV20-1; size: few; J: TRBJ1-5; CDR3: SGAGGKQPQH
length: 12; V: TRBV27; size: NA; J: TRBJ2-3; CDR3: ASSAHRSTDTQY
length: 10; V: TRBV30; size: NA; J: TRBJ2-7; CDR3: AGDSSSYEQY
length: 13; V: TRBV15; size: NA; J: TRBJ2-3; CDR3: ATSREGGRAYTQY
length: 11; V: TRBV20-1; size: NA; J: TRBJ1-1; CDR3: SARNTENTEAF
length: 12; V: TRBV18; size: many; J: TRBJ1-1; CDR3: ASSPVGVGTEAF
length: 13; V: TRBV5-1; size: few; J: TRBJ2-3; CDR3: ASREEGGGTDTQY
length: 11; V: TRBV20-1; size: NA; J: TRBJ2-1; CDR3: SAAAGTNNEQF
length: 13; V: TRBV5-8; size: NA; J: TRBJ2-2; CDR3: ASSLWAVNTGELF
length: 13; V: TRBV15; size: few; J: TRBJ2-7; CDR3: ATSRAGPLGYEQY
length: 12; V: TRBV25-1; size: NA; J: TRBJ1-1; CDR3: ASSIAGENTEAF
length: 13; V: TRBV12-3/TRBV12-4; size: few; J: TRBJ2-7; CDR3: ASSLSRDYSMGQY
length: 13; V: TRBV6-1; size: many; J: TRBJ2-1; CDR3: ASNPGLASYNEQF
length: 12; V: TRBV2; size: NA; J: TRBJ2-3; CDR3: ASSEVADTDTQY
length: 13; V: TRBV12-3/TRBV12-4; size: few; J: TRBJ2-6; CDR3: ASSVGGNGANVLT